The 31 T cell receptor beta chains below all came from one sample that was sequenced in a study of glioma-infiltrating T cells after dendritic cell vaccination. TCRdb's table, derived via immunoSEQ multiplex PCR, lists solely in-frame clones and lacks some. The sample lists more than 850 clones, more than 75% occurring once. Time point meaning: after dendritic cell vaccination, including at tumor progression/relapse. The vaccine used monocyte-derived dendritic cells pulsed overnight with autologous tumor lysate. Source: tumor tissue, taken after dendritic cell vaccination. Receptors were obtained from a human donor with glioblastoma.

J is TRBJ2-1 and V is TRBV6-5; 7 positions match TRBD1. Trimming at V came to 4 bases and at J to 4 bases, leaving 4 bases not matched to a gene. The CDR3 runs 14 residues. Germline values: CDR1 MNHEY, CDR2 SVGAGI. The CDR3 protein is CASSFRGRYNEQFF. In DNA form, the CDR3 reads TGTGCCAGCAGTTTTAGGGGGCGATACAATGAGCAGTTCTTC.

The chain joins TRBV7-2 to TRBJ2-7; 12 bases fit TRBD2. The CDR3 is made up of 15 amino acids. Germline lookup yields CDR1 SGHTA and CDR2 FQGNSA. Trimming took 1 base from V and 6 from J; bases not matched to a gene: 4. CDR3 loop: CASSLGLAGGREQYF. The CDR3 DNA reads as TGTGCCAGCAGCTTAGGGCTAGCGGGGGGGCGCGAGCAGTACTTC. The full variable domain, with the rest looked up from reference TRBV7-2 and TRBJ2-7, is GAGVSQSPSNKVTEKGKDVELRCDPISGHTALYWYRQSLGQGLEFLIYFQGNSAPDKSGLPSDRFSAERTGGSVSTLTIQRTQQEDSAVYLCASSLGLAGGREQYFGPGTRLTVT.

This clone was seen more than once but under ten times. The V gene is TRBV28, the J gene TRBJ2-1; 7 positions agree with TRBD2. V was clipped by 5 bases and J by 0 bases; unmatched bases: 4. The CDR3 has 15 residues. Germline V gives CDR1 MDHEN, CDR2 SYDVKM. The CDR3 coding sequence is TGTGCCAGCAGTCTGGGGGGGAGCTCCTACAATGAGCAGTTCTTC. This codes for CASSLGGSSYNEQFF.

The chain recombines TRBV5-1 with TRBJ2-1; 7 bases fit TRBD1. The CDR3 is 14 amino acids. Germline values: CDR1 SGHRS, CDR2 YFSETQ. The junction had 3 bases not matched to a gene; V was cut back by 4 bases and J by 2 bases. CDR3 loop: CASSAGTAYNEQFF. The CDR3 coding sequence is TGCGCCAGCAGCGCTGGGACAGCCTACAATGAGCAGTTCTTC. The variable domain in full, with the rest retrieved from reference TRBV5-1 and TRBJ2-1, is KAGVTQTPRYLIKTRGQQVTLSCSPISGHRSVSWYQQTPGQGLQFLFEYFSETQRNKGNFPGRFSGRQFSNSRSEMNVSTLELGDSALYLCASSAGTAYNEQFFGPGTRLTVL.

The genes are TRBV27 and TRBJ2-5, with 7 bases that match TRBD2. The CDR3 has 14 amino acids. V lost 6 bases, J lost 2 bases, and 6 bases stayed unmatched. CDR1 MNHEY and CDR2 SMNVEV come from the germline V gene (reference sequence). This CDR3 is CASRRENTQETQYF. The DNA of the CDR3 is TGTGCCAGCAGGCGGGAGAATACTCAAGAGACCCAGTACTTC.

This clone was found a few times. V gene TRBV19 combines with J gene TRBJ1-5; a weak D match, TRBD1 (6 bases). The CDR3 runs 15 residues. Trimming left V 0 bases short and J 6 bases short, with 12 bases between. Germline values: CDR1 LNHDA, CDR2 SQIVND (reference sequence). The CDR3 here is CASSIDDRSVQPQHF. The CDR3 region has the DNA TGTGCCAGTAGTATAGATGACAGGTCGGTTCAGCCCCAGCATTTT.

The chain employs TRBV25-1 and TRBJ2-3, with TRBD1 matching 8 bases. Losses at the gene ends were 1 base for V and 4 bases for J; bases not matched to a gene: 7. From germline, CDR1 is MGHDK and CDR2 SYGVNS. The CDR3 is 16 amino acids. This CDR3 reads CASSESVTGVSDTQYF. The CDR3 nucleotides read TGTGCCAGCAGTGAATCGGTGACAGGGGTTTCAGATACGCAGTATTTT. The full variable domain, rest sourced from reference TRBV25-1 and TRBJ2-3, is EADIYQTPRYLVIGTGKKITLECSQTMGHDKMYWYQQDPGMELHLIHYSYGVNSTEKGDLSSESTVSRIRTEHFPLTLESARPSHTSQYLCASSESVTGVSDTQYFGPGTRLTVL.

In regard to this clone: Compared with germline, one end of the junction differs, possibly owing to a read error. This sample also contains other DNA sequences that code for the same CDR3. V usage is TRBV5-5 and J usage is TRBJ1-6, with D possibly TRBD1 on 5 matching bases. The germline V gene has CDR1 SGHKS and CDR2 YYEKEE (reference sequence). The CDR3 loop spans 15 amino acids. The chain's CDR3 is CASSLGQNYNSPLHF. Here the CDR3 DNA reads TGTGCCAGCAGCTTGGGACAGAACTATAATTCCCCCCTCCACTTT.

The chain carries TRBV2 and TRBJ1-4; TRBD1 aligns across 10 bases. The V gene's germline CDR1 is SNHLY and CDR2 FYNNEI. CDR3 size: 15 residues. The trim removed 10 bases at V and 8 bases at J, leaving 13 bases unmatched. The CDR3 DNA reads as TGTGCCACCAACAGTCCGGACAGGGGGGTGGAAAAACTGTTTTTT. As protein: CATNSPDRGVEKLFF.

The rearrangement joins TRBV19 to TRBJ2-7; perhaps TRBD2 as D (6 bases). The CDR3 runs to 16 residues. With 6 bases removed from V and 6 bases from J, the gap between germline ends came to 24 bases. CDR1 LNHDA and CDR2 SQIVND come from the germline V gene (reference sequence). The CDR3 bases are TGTGCCAGTAGCCCCTATGGAGGGGCCCCCCTCTCCGAGCAGTACTTC. It is translated as CASSPYGGAPLSEQYF. Together with reference TRBV19 and TRBJ2-7, the CDR3 gives the full variable domain: DGGITQSPKYLFRKEGQNVTLSCEQNLNHDAMYWYRQDPGQGLRLIYYSQIVNDFQKGDIAEGYSVSREKKESFPLTVTSAQKNPTAFYLCASSPYGGAPLSEQYFGPGTRLTVT.

This chain links TRBV28 with TRBJ2-3; D may be TRBD1 (5 bases). The CDR3 consists of 13 residues. Germline V CDR1 and CDR2: MDHEN, SYDVKM. V lost 5 bases and J 4 bases, leaving 10 bases between the germline ends. DNA of the CDR3: TGTGCCAGCAGTCTCCAGGGTCCAGATACGCAGTATTTT. This sequence encodes CASSLQGPDTQYF.

The genes are TRBV10-3 and TRBJ2-1; 9 positions match TRBD2. V shed 10 bases and J 8 bases; nucleotides not matched to a gene: 15. This CDR3 contains 15 residues. Per the germline V gene, CDR1 is ENHRY and CDR2 is SYGVKD. CDR3 in amino acids: CANGKASGGMDEQFF. In DNA, the CDR3 is TGTGCCAATGGTAAAGCGAGCGGGGGGATGGATGAGCAGTTCTTC.

The chain joins TRBV4-1 to TRBJ2-5; D possibly corresponds to TRBD2 (6 bases). The germline CDR1 and CDR2 sequences are MGHRA and YSYEKL. The CDR3 totals 13 residues. V dropped 5 bases and J dropped 5 bases, with 12 bases sitting between them. CDR3 sequence reads: CASSGGRGETQYF. The CDR3 DNA is TGCGCCAGCAGCGGAGGGCGGGGTGAGACCCAGTACTTC.

CDR3 coding DNA: TGTGCCAGCAGCGTCGGAGGGCTTGGGCCCCTCCACTTT. This encodes CASSVGGLGPLHF. The chain has TRBV9 and TRBJ1-6; D not certain. The CDR3 spans 13 residues. CDR1 and CDR2 (germline): SGDLS, YYNGEE. V lost 2 bases to trimming and J lost 13 bases, with 13 bases between them.

V gene TRBV7-9 combines with J gene TRBJ1-6, with D perhaps TRBD1 (6 bases). V was shortened by 6 bases and J by 10 bases, with 19 bases between the two germline ends. From germline, CDR1 is SEHNR and CDR2 FQNEAQ (reference sequence). This CDR3 is built from 15 residues. CDR3 residues: CASSSLGDISSPLHF. CDR3 coding DNA: TGTGCCAGCAGTTCTCTCGGGGACATATCCTCACCCCTCCACTTT.

A few counts support this clone. This rearrangement joins TRBV5-3 to TRBJ1-1; a possible D gene is TRBD1 (5 bases). TRBV5-3 is sorted into the ORF group, with uncertain function. V was pared by 3 bases and J by 1 base, with 13 bases between. The CDR3 runs to 15 residues. The CDR3 region is CARSSPGVQNTEAFF. The CDR3 DNA is TGTGCCAGAAGCTCCCCGGGGGTTCAGAACACTGAAGCTTTCTTT.

The gene calls are TRBV27 and TRBJ1-5; the D is unclear. V gave up 6 bases and J gave up 6 bases, with 12 bases separating them. Germline V gene data show CDR1 as MNHEY and CDR2 as SMNVEV (reference sequence). The CDR3 sequence is 13 residues long. The chain's CDR3 is CASSPPRSQPQHF. As DNA, the CDR3 is TGTGCCAGCAGCCCCCCCCGCAGTCAGCCCCAGCATTTT.

The chain uses TRBV28 and TRBJ2-2; TRBD1 aligns across 7 bases. Germline loops: CDR1 MDHEN, CDR2 SYDVKM. The CDR3 is 18 amino acids. V gave up 4 bases and J gave up 0 bases; unmatched junction bases: 11. Here the CDR3 reads CASSSPSLDRANTGELFF. The CDR3 DNA sequence: TGTGCCAGCAGTTCCCCTTCCCTAGACAGGGCGAACACCGGGGAGCTGTTTTTT.

The rearrangement joins TRBV29-1 to TRBJ2-4; possible D gene TRBD2, 7 bases. The CDR3 covers 12 residues. The ends were cut back, 6 bases at V and 5 bases at J, with 11 bases in the middle. Germline lookup yields CDR1 SQVTM and CDR2 ANQGSEA. The CDR3 DNA reads as TGCAGCGTCACGGGGGGCGAAAACATTCAGTACTTC. Encoded protein: CSVTGGENIQYF.

V gene TRBV30 combines with J gene TRBJ2-6, with 9 bases lining up with TRBD1. V trimming: 6 bases; J trimming: 4 bases; junction bases outside the gene matches: 7. Per germline, CDR1 GTSNPN and CDR2 SVGIG (reference sequence). CDR3 size: 15 residues. The CDR3 sequence is CACLGTGKGANVLTF. The DNA for the CDR3 is TGTGCCTGCCTCGGGACAGGGAAAGGGGCCAACGTCCTGACTTTC.

This clone was observed once. The CDR3 DNA reads TGTGCCAGCAGTCCTGAGCGGGCCTCCTACGAGCAGTACTTC. Translated, it gives CASSPERASYEQYF. This chain links TRBV7-6 with TRBJ2-7, with TRBD2 as a possible D gene (6 bases). Germline assignment: CDR1 SGHVS and CDR2 FNYEAQ. This CDR3 region has 14 residues. V gave up 6 bases and J gave up 0 bases, with 12 bases separating them.

The chain is built from TRBV27 and TRBJ2-3; 15 bases agree with TRBD2. V lost 7 bases, J lost 1 base, and 6 bases stayed unmatched. This CDR3 spans 17 amino acids. From germline, CDR1 is MNHEY and CDR2 SMNVEV (reference sequence). The CDR3 DNA reads TGTGCCAGCACCGGACTAGCGGGGGGGGGTGGCACAGATACGCAGTATTTT. Protein: CASTGLAGGGGTDTQYF.

V is TRBV5-5 and J is TRBJ1-1; the match to TRBD1 covers 8 bases. The CDR3 contains 13 residues. The V and J ends lost 0 bases and 5 bases, in that order; junction bases with no gene match: 0. The V gene's germline CDR1 is SGHKS and CDR2 YYEKEE (reference sequence). The CDR3 DNA follows: TGTGCCAGCAGCTTGGGGACAGGGACTGAAGCTTTCTTT. Protein sequence: CASSLGTGTEAFF.

This chain connects TRBV11-3 to TRBJ1-1, with 8 bases fitting TRBD1. V lost 0 bases and J lost 0; bases outside the gene matches: 15. There are 20 residues in the CDR3. Germline loops: CDR1 SGHNT, CDR2 YENEEA. The DNA of the CDR3 is TGTGCCAGCAGCTTAGAGTCAGGGGGCCCGTTTGACGTTGTGAACACTGAAGCTTTCTTT. It translates to CASSLESGGPFDVVNTEAFF.

J is TRBJ1-2 and V is TRBV29-1; 11 bases align to TRBD1. The CDR3 extends over 14 amino acids. Germline values: CDR1 SQVTM, CDR2 ANQGSEA. The J segment lost 1 base and the V segment lost 4 bases, leaving 2 bases of the junction unmatched. The CDR3 nucleotides are TGCAGCGTTGTTGGGACAGGGGGTAACTATGGCTACACCTTC. Residues: CSVVGTGGNYGYTF.

This chain uses TRBV10-1 with TRBJ1-2; TRBD1 matches at 7 bases. V lost 2 bases to trimming and J lost 6 bases; unmatched junction nucleotides: 12. Germline CDR1 and CDR2: WNHNN and SYGVQD (reference sequence). This CDR3 has 16 amino acids. The CDR3 region is CASSERPGTVQHGYTF. The DNA of the CDR3 is TGCGCCAGCAGTGAGAGGCCCGGGACAGTGCAGCATGGCTACACCTTC.

The rearrangement joins TRBV2 to TRBJ2-3; TRBD1 aligns across 7 bases. Germline CDR1 reads SNHLY; CDR2 reads FYNNEI. The V gene end was trimmed by 9 bases and the J gene end by 4 bases; junction bases not matched to a gene: 7. The CDR3 totals 13 residues. The CDR3 sequence is CARDRDPPDTQYF. The CDR3 DNA sequence: TGTGCCAGAGACAGGGATCCGCCAGATACGCAGTATTTT.

The V call is TRBV27, the J call TRBJ2-7; 8 bases agree with TRBD1. CDR1 is MNHEY, CDR2 SMNVEV, per germline (reference sequence). CDR3 length equals 13 residues. The V gene end was trimmed by 8 bases and the J gene end by 0 bases; junction bases not matched to a gene: 3. CDR3 sequence: CASPRGRSYEQYF. The CDR3, as DNA: TGTGCCAGCCCCAGGGGGCGCTCCTACGAGCAGTACTTC.

This clone was seen more than once but under ten times. The genes are TRBV11-3 and TRBJ2-4, with a tentative D call TRBD1 (6 bases). The CDR3 runs 17 residues. Trimming cost V 1 base and J 3 bases, with 16 bases left between them. CDR1 is SGHNT, CDR2 YENEEA, per germline. The CDR3, as DNA: TGTGCCAGCAGCTTAGGGAGGCAGGGGTCGGGCAAAAACATTCAGTACTTC. It is translated as CASSLGRQGSGKNIQYF.

The V call is TRBV15, the J call TRBJ2-2; 8 nucleotides line up with TRBD2. CDR1 is LNHNV and CDR2 is YYDKDF in the germline V gene (reference sequence). The CDR3 is made up of 16 amino acids. J lost 1 base, V lost 3 bases, and 4 bases had no gene match. Here the CDR3 reads CATSRRAGGNTGELFF. The CDR3 DNA follows: TGTGCCACCAGCAGGCGGGCGGGGGGGAACACCGGGGAGCTGTTTTTT.

This chain connects TRBV7-3 to TRBJ1-6; 7 bases agree with TRBD1. The V gene end was trimmed by 2 bases and the J gene end by 6 bases; junction bases not matched to a gene: 4. The CDR3 runs 15 residues. From germline, CDR1 is SGHTA and CDR2 FQGTGA. For the CDR3, the DNA is TGTGCCAGCAGCTTAGGTGGACAGGCTAATTCACCCCTCCACTTT. Encoded protein: CASSLGGQANSPLHF.